This TCR beta chain originates from a study of blood T cells in healthy people across ages. CDR3 length: 13 amino acids. Germline CDR1 SEHNR, CDR2 FQNEAQ (reference sequence). Note on this clonotype: At one end the junction does not follow the germline gene, possibly because of a read error.

Together with a sample-barcoded 5' primer, a J-beta primer mix was included in a second PCR lasting roughly 6 to 12 cycles. Via MiXCR, TCRdb re-called the 5' RACE reads, giving one row per CDR3 protein. Of 600,000 to 1,000,000 distinct CDR3 sequences listed, roughly 25% were seen once; the top ten hold 3% to 4%. The same data also contributed to another study, on T cells of mothers and their children. From that paper: Thymic selection molds TCR recombination output in much the same way for related pairs as for unrelated pairs.

The TCR was taken from a boy younger than 18 in good health. The chain uses TRBV7-9 and TRBJ2-5; TRBD1 is a possible D gene (6 bases). The sample consisted of blood. The chain's CDR3 is CASSLDLRGHLDF. CDR3 coding DNA: TGTGCCAGCAGCTTAGATCTCAGGGGCCACCTGGACTTC.